This is a list of T cell receptor beta chains from one sample in a study of blood T cell repertoires in COVID-19. Clones were read by immunoSEQ multiplex PCR, and TCRdb kept only the in-frame ones, dropping some. The profile shows around 230,000 clones, roughly 79% of them singletons. Sample: PBMCs or T cells enriched from blood (not recorded which). The receptors stem from a man aged 40-55 years who had recovered from COVID-19. CDR3s include the opening cysteine and the closing phenylalanine or tryptophan. D genes are given only for firm matches. Rows may omit the clone size; those that give it use once, few, many or a size class.

abundance,v_gene,d_gene,j_gene,CDR3aa,CDR3nt
NA,TRBV12-3/TRBV12-4,NA,TRBJ2-1,CASSLSNEQFF,TGTGCCAGCAGTTTGAGCAATGAGCAGTTCTTC
NA,TRBV7-3,TRBD2,TRBJ2-2,CASSLGLAVNTGELFF,TGTGCCAGCAGCTTAGGACTAGCGGTTAACACCGGGGAGCTGTTTTTT
few,TRBV7-9,TRBD1,TRBJ1-1,CASSFGQGEAFF,TGTGCCAGCAGCTTTGGACAGGGTGAAGCTTTCTTT
NA,TRBV5-1,TRBD2,TRBJ2-3,CASSLALAGSTDTQYF,TGCGCCAGCAGCTTGGCACTAGCGGGTAGCACAGATACGCAGTATTTT
NA,TRBV5-5,TRBD2,TRBJ2-1,CASSSSGGAWNEQFF,TGTGCCAGCAGCTCTAGCGGGGGGGCTTGGAATGAGCAGTTCTTC
NA,TRBV11-3,TRBD1,TRBJ2-5,CASSAQGRETQYF,TGTGCCAGCAGCGCACAGGGGCGAGAGACCCAGTACTTC
NA,TRBV20-1,TRBD1,TRBJ1-5,CSASRTGSQPQHF,TGCAGTGCTAGTCGGACAGGGAGCCAGCCCCAGCATTTT
once,TRBV7-6,TRBD1,TRBJ2-7,CASSFADRGEQYF,TGTGCCAGCAGCTTCGCTGACAGGGGCGAGCAGTACTTC
NA,TRBV29-1,NA,TRBJ1-1,CSVETSTATEAFF,TGCAGCGTTGAAACATCAACCGCCACTGAAGCTTTCTTT
NA,TRBV28,TRBD1,TRBJ1-1,CASSFTGGRAFF,TGTGCCAGCAGTTTCACAGGGGGTAGGGCTTTCTTT